The TCR beta chain described here comes from a study of beta chain features in type 1 diabetes. In the case of this clone: Its target is not known.

The study reverse transcribed the entire isolated RNA, so it sequenced expressed TCRB transcripts. The protocol was immunoSEQ multiplex PCR, while the TCRdb copy is restricted to in-frame clones and leaves out a portion. Among hundreds of thousands of clones listed, roughly an eighth were seen once. Whole-study findings and limits: Naive, central memory and regulatory TCRB repertoires appeared more similar among patients than healthy donors. Moderately but significantly shorter TCRB CDR3s were found in Type 1 diabetes patients in all four CD4+ subsets. Fewer insertions but more deletions were seen at VDJ junctions in type 1 diabetes patients.

Germline V gene lookup returns CDR1 SGHRS and CDR2 YFSETQ. This CDR3 has 16 residues. J gave up 3 bases and V 1 base, and 8 bases lay outside the gene matches. V gene TRBV5-1 combines with J gene TRBJ2-5; 8 bases are shared with TRBD2. The origin of this receptor is a young man with type 1 diabetes. The sample comprised naive CD4+ T cells from blood. CDR3 amino acids: CASSLFPGRAEETQYF. CDR3 DNA: TGCGCCAGCAGCTTGTTCCCCGGGAGGGCCGAAGAGACCCAGTACTTC.